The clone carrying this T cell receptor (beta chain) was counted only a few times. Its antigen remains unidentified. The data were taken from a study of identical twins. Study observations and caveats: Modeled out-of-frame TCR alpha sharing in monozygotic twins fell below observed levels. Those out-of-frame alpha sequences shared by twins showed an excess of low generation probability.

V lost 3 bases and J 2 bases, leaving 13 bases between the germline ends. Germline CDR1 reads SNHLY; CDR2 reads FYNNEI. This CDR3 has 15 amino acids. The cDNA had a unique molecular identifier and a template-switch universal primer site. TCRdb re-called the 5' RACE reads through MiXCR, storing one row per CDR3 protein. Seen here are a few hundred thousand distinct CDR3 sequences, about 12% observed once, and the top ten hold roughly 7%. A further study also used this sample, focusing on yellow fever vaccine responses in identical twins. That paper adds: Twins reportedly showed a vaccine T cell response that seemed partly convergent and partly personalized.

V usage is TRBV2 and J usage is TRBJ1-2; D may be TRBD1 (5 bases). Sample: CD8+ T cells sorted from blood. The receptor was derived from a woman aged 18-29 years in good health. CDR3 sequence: CASSDVGTQNYGYTF. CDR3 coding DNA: TGTGCCAGCAGTGACGTAGGGACTCAAAACTATGGCTACACCTTC.